Given below is one TCR beta chain in context. The antigen is not known. This sample was taken from a study of shared clonotypes between healthy human individuals. Study-wide results and limits: Against clonotypes common to all four donors, non-shared ones had lower generation probabilities.

This table comes from immunoSEQ multiplex PCR, and its TCRdb copy is limited to in-frame clones, with some not included. The sample has 2 million to 2.5 million clones, 90% to 95% seen once. V shed 5 bases, J shed 0 bases, and the junction held 10 bases outside the gene matches. The CDR3 extends over 18 amino acids. Germline CDR1 and CDR2: LGHNT and FRNRAP. Material for sequencing was naive CD4+ T cells sorted from blood. As to subset: CD45RA+ positively selected. V gene TRBV12-5 combines with J gene TRBJ2-3; the match to TRBD2 covers 11 bases. The origin of this receptor is a man between 18 and 29 years old in good health. CDR3 sequence (DNA): TGTGCTAGTGGTCCCTTCGCGGGACTAGCGGCTAGCACAGATACGCAGTATTTT. Its translation: CASGPFAGLAASTDTQYF.